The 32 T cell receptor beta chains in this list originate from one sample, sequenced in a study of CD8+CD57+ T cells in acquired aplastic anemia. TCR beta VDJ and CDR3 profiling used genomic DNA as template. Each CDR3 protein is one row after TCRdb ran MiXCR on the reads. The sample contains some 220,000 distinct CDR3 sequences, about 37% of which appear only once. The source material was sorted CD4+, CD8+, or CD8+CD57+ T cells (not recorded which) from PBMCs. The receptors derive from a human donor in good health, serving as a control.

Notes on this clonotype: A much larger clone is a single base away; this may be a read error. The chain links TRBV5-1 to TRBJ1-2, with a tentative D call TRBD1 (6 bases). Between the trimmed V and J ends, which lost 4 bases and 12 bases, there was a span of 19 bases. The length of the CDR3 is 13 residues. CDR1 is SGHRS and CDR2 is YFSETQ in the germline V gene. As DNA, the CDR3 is TGCGCCAGCAGCCCGGAAGGGACACGGGGCCACACCTTC. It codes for CASSPEGTRGHTF.

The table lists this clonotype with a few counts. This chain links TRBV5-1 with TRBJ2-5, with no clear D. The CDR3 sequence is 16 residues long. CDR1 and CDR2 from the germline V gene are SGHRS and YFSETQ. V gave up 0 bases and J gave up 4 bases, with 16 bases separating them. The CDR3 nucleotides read TGCGCCAGCAGCTTGGCCCCCTTTCAGGCCAGAGAGACCCAGTACTTC. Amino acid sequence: CASSLAPFQARETQYF.

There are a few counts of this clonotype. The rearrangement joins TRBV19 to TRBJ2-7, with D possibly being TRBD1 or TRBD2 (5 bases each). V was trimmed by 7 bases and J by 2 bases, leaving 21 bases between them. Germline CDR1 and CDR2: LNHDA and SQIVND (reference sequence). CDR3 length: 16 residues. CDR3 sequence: CASNNPRDEGTYEQYF. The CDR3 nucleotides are TGTGCCAGTAATAATCCCCGGGACGAGGGTACCTACGAGCAGTACTTC.

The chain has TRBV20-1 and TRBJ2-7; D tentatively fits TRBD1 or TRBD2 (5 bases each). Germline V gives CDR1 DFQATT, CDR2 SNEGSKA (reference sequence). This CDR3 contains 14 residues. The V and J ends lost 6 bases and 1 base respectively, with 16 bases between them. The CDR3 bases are TGCAGTGCCCTGACTCCCAGGGAGTCCTACGAGCAGTACTTC. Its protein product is CSALTPRESYEQYF.

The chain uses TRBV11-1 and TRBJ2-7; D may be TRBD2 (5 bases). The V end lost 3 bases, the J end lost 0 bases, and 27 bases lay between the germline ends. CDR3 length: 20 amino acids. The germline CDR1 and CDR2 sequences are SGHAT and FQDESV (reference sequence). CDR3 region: CASSFLPLTKGLPVSYEQYF. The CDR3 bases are TGTGCCAGCAGCTTTCTCCCCTTAACGAAAGGACTCCCAGTCTCCTACGAGCAGTACTTC.

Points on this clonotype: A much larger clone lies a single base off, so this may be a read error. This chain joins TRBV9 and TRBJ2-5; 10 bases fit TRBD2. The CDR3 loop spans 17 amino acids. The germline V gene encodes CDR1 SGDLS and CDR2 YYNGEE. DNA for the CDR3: TGTGCCAGCAGCGTAGCCGGAACGACTAGCGGGCAAGGGACCCAGTACTTC. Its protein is CASSVAGTTSGQGTQYF.

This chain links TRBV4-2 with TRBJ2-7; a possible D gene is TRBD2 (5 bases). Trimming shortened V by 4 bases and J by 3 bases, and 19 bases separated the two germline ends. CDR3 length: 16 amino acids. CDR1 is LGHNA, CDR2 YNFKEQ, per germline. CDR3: CASSPGVGRLNYEQYF. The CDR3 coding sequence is TGTGCCAGCAGCCCTGGGGTTGGGCGACTAAACTACGAGCAGTACTTC.

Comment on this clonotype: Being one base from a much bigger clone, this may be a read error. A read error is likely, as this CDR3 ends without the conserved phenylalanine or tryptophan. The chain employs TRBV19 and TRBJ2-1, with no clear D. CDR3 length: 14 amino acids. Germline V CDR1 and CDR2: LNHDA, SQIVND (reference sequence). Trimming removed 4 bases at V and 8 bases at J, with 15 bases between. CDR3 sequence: CASSKVQMFDEQFL. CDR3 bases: TGTGCCAGTAGTAAGGTCCAGATGTTCGATGAGCAGTTCCTC.

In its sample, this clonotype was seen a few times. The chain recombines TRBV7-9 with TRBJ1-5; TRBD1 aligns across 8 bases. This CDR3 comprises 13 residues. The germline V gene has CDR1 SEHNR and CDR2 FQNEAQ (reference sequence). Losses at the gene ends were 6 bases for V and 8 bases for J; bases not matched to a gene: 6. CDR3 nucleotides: TGTGCCAGCAGTAGACAGGGGCCCGAGCCCCAGCATTTT. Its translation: CASSRQGPEPQHF. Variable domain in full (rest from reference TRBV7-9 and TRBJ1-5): DTGVSQNPRHKITKRGQNVTFRCDPISEHNRLYWYRQTLGQGPEFLTYFQNEAQLEKSRLLSDRFSAERPKGSFSTLEIQRTEQGDSAMYLCASSRQGPEPQHFGDGTRLSIL.

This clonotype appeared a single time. DNA of the CDR3: TGCAGCGTTGAAAATGGACAGTCCCTCTATGGCTACACCTTC. It encodes CSVENGQSLYGYTF. V is TRBV29-1 and J is TRBJ1-2, with a weak D call TRBD1 (6 bases). Trimming left V 2 bases short and J 4 bases short, with 14 bases between. This CDR3 has 14 residues. Germline V gives CDR1 SQVTM, CDR2 ANQGSEA.

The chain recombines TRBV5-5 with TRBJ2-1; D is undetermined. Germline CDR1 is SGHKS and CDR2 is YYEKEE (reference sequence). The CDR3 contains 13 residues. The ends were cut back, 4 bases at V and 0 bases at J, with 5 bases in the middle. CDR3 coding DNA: TGTGCCAGCAGCACCTACTCCTACAATGAGCAGTTCTTC. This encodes CASSTYSYNEQFF. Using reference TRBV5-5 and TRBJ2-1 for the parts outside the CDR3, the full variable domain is DAGVTQSPTHLIKTRGQQVTLRCSPISGHKSVSWYQQVLGQGPQFIFQYYEKEERGRGNFPDRFSARQFPNYSSELNVNALLLGDSALYLCASSTYSYNEQFFGPGTRLTVL.

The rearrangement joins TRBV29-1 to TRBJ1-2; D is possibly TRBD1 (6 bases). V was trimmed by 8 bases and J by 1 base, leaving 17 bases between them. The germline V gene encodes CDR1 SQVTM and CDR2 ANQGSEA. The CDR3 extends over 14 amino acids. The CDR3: CSYSGGLSNYGYTF. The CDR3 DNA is TGCAGCTACTCCGGGGGCCTTAGTAACTATGGCTACACCTTC.

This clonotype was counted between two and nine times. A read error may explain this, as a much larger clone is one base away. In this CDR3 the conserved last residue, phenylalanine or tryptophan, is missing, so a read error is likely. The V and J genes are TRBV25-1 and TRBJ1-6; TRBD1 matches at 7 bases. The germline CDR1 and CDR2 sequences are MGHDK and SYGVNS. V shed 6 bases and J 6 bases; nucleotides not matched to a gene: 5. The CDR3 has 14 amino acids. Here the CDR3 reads CASSRDSFNSPLHL. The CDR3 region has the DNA TGTGCCAGCAGCCGGGACAGTTTTAATTCACCCCTCCACCTT.

The CDR3 DNA is TGTGCCAGCAGCCAGATGTACCAAGAGACCCAGTACTTC. Translation gives CASSQMYQETQYF. The gene calls are TRBV7-2 and TRBJ2-5; D is unclear. This CDR3 comprises 13 residues. The germline V and J ends were trimmed by 5 bases and 0 bases, with 7 bases remaining between them. Germline-derived CDR1 and CDR2 are SGHTA and FQGNSA. Together with reference TRBV7-2 and TRBJ2-5, the CDR3 gives the full variable domain: GAGVSQSPSNKVTEKGKDVELRCDPISGHTALYWYRQSLGQGLEFLIYFQGNSAPDKSGLPSDRFSAERTGGSVSTLTIQRTQQEDSAVYLCASSQMYQETQYFGPGTRLLVL.

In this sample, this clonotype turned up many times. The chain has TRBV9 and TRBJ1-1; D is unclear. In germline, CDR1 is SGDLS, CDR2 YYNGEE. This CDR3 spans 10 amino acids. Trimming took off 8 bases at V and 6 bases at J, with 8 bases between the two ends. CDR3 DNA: TGTGCCAGGGTTGGAGCTGAAGCTTTCTTT. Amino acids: CARVGAEAFF. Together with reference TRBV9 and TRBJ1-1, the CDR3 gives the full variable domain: DSGVTQTPKHLITATGQRVTLRCSPRSGDLSVYWYQQSLDQGLQFLIQYYNGEERAKGNILERFSAQQFPDLHSELNLSSLELGDSALYFCARVGAEAFFGQGTRLTVV.

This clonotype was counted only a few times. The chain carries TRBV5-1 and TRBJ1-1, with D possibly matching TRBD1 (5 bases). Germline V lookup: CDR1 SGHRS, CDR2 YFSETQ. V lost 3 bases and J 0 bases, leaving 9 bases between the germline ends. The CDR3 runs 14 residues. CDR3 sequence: CASSWQGMNTEAFF. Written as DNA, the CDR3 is TGCGCCAGCAGCTGGCAGGGTATGAACACTGAAGCTTTCTTT.

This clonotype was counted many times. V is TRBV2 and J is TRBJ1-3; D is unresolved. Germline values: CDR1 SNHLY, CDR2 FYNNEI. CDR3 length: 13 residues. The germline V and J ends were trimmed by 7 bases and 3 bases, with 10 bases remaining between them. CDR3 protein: CASTEILGNTIYF. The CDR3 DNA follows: TGTGCCAGCACTGAGATACTTGGAAACACCATATATTTT.

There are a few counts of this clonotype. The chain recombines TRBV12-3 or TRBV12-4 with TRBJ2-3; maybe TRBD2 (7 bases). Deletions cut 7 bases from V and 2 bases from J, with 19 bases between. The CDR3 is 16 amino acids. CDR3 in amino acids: CASNSGWGLITDTQYF. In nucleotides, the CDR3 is TGTGCCAGCAATAGCGGGTGGGGGCTAATCACAGATACGCAGTATTTT.

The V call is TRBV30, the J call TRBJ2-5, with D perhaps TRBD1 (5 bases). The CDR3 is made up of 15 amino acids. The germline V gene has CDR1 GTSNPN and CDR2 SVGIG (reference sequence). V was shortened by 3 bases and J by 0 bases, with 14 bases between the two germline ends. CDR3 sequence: CAWRLRQGYQETQYF. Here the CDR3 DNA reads TGTGCCTGGAGACTCAGGCAGGGATACCAAGAGACCCAGTACTTC.

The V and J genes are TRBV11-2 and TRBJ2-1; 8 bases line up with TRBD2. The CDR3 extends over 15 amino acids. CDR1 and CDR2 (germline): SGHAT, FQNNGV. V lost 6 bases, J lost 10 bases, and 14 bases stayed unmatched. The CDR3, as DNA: TGTGCCAGCAGGCCAGTCGGGACTAGGGTTGGGGAGCAGTTCTTC. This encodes CASRPVGTRVGEQFF. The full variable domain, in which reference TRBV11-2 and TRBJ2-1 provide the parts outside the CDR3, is EAGVAQSPRYKIIEKRQSVAFWCNPISGHATLYWYQQILGQGPKLLIQFQNNGVVDDSQLPKDRFSAERLKGVDSTLKIQPAKLEDSAVYLCASRPVGTRVGEQFFGPGTRLTVL.

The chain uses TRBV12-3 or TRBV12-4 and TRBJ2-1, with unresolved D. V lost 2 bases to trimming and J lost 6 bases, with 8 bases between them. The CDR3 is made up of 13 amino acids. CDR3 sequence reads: CASSLRICNEQFF. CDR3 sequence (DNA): TGTGCCAGCAGTTTAAGGATATGCAATGAGCAGTTCTTC.

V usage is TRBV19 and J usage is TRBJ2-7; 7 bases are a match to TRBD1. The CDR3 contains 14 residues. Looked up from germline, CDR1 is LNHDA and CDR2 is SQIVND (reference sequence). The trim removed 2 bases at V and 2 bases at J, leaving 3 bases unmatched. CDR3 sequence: CASSIRQGAYEQYF. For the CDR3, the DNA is TGTGCCAGTAGTATACGGCAGGGGGCCTACGAGCAGTACTTC.

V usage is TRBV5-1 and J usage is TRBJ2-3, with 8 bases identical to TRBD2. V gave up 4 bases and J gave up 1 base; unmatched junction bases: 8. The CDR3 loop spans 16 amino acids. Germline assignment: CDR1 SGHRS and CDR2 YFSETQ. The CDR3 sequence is CASSGTGTRGTDTQYF. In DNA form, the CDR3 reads TGCGCCAGCAGCGGAACCGGGACTAGGGGCACAGATACGCAGTATTTT.

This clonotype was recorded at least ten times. The CDR3 reads CASSLGGSGRAEAFF. CDR3 bases: TGCGCCAGCAGCTTGGGGGGATCAGGGAGGGCTGAAGCTTTCTTT. V usage is TRBV5-1 and J usage is TRBJ1-1; TRBD1 is a possible D gene (5 bases). The CDR3 is made up of 15 amino acids. Germline CDR1 and CDR2: SGHRS and YFSETQ. The V end was cut by 0 bases, the J end by 6 bases, with 15 bases between.

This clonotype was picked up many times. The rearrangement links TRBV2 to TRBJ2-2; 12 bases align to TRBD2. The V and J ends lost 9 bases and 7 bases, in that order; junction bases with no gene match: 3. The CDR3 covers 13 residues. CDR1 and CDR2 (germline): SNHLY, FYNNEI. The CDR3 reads CARGLAGFGELFF. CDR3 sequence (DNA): TGTGCCAGAGGACTAGCGGGATTCGGGGAGCTGTTTTTT.

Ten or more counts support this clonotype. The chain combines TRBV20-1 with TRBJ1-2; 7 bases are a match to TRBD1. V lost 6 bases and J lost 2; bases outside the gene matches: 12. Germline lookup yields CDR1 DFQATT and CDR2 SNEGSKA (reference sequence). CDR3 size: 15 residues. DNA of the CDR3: TGCAGTGCCGAGGGGGCCGACGGTTACAACTATGGCTACACCTTC. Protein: CSAEGADGYNYGYTF.

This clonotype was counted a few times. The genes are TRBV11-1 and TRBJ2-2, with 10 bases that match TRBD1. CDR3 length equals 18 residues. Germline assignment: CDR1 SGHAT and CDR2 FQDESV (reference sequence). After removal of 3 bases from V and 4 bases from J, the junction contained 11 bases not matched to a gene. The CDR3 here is CASSLRFRDRGSTGELFF. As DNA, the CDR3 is TGTGCCAGCAGCTTGCGGTTCCGGGACAGGGGTTCCACCGGGGAGCTGTTTTTT.

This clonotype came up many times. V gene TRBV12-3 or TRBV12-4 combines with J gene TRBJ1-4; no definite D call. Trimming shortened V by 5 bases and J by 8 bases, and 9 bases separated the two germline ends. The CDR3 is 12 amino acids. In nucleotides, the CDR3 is TGTGCCAGCAGTCTGGGTCCCGAAAAACTGTTTTTT. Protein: CASSLGPEKLFF.

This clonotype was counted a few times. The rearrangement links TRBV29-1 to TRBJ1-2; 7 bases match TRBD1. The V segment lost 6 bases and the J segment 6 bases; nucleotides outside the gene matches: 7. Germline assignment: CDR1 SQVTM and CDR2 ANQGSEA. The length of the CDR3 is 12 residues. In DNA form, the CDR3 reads TGCAGCGTAATGGGGACAGTAAATGGCTACACCTTC. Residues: CSVMGTVNGYTF.

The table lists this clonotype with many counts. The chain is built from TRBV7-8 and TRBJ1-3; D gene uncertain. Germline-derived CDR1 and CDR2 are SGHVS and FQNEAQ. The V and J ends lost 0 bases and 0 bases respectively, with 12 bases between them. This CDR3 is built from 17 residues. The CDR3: CASSLAHPMSSGNTIYF. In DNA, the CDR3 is TGTGCCAGCAGCTTAGCGCATCCGATGTCCTCTGGAAACACCATATATTTT.

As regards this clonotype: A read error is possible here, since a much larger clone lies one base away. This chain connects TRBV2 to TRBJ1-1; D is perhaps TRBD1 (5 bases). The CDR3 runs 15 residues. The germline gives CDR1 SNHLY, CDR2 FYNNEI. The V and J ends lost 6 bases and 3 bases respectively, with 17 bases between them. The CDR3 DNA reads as TGTGCCAGCAGCCCAGGGTTCTCCAGGGACACTGAAGCTTTCTTT. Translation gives CASSPGFSRDTEAFF.

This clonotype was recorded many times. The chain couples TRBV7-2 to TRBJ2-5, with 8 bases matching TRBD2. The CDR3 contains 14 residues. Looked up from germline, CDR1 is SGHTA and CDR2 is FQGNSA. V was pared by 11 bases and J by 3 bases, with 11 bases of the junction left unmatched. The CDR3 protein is CAGGSGMYEETQYF. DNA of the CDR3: TGTGCCGGGGGTAGCGGGATGTACGAAGAGACCCAGTACTTC. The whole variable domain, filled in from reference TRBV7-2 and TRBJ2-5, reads GAGVSQSPSNKVTEKGKDVELRCDPISGHTALYWYRQSLGQGLEFLIYFQGNSAPDKSGLPSDRFSAERTGGSVSTLTIQRTQQEDSAVYLCAGGSGMYEETQYFGPGTRLLVL.